Listed here are 19 T cell receptor beta chains from one sample, sequenced in a study of a mutant IDH1 vaccine in newly diagnosed glioma. TCRdb's copy holds only in-frame clones and misses some; the assay was immunoSEQ multiplex PCR. The sample has around 40,000 clones; 60% to 85% are singletons. These receptors lack a known antigen. Time point given: week 23, last vaccination. One vaccine dose held 300 ug of mutant IDH1 20-mer peptide and came with topical imiquimod. This material consisted of PBMCs, taken from a glioma patient whose treatment included an IDH1 peptide vaccine. The receptor set was obtained from a woman in her thirties or forties with glioma. Some clones in this sample may be carry-over from other donors' samples.

Points on this clone: Other DNA sequences in this specimen translate into the identical CDR3. CDR3 DNA: TGTGCCAGCAGCTTCTTAGTGAACACTGAAGCTTTCTTT. It specifies CASSFLVNTEAFF. V and J are TRBV7-9 and TRBJ1-1; no clear D. Germline V gene sequence: CDR1 SEHNR, CDR2 FQNEAQ (reference sequence). The V end was cut by 3 bases, the J end by 0 bases, with 5 bases between. CDR3 length: 13 residues.

The V and J genes are TRBV5-4 and TRBJ1-1, with D perhaps matching TRBD1 (6 bases). This CDR3 contains 14 residues. Germline V gene data show CDR1 as SGHNT and CDR2 as YYREEE (reference sequence). Trimming left V 5 bases short and J 3 bases short, with 14 bases between. CDR3 DNA: TGTGCCAGCAGTCCGACAGGAGCTTACACTGAAGCTTTCTTT. This gives the protein CASSPTGAYTEAFF.

This clone has more than one count but fewer than ten. The chain is built from TRBV30 and TRBJ2-5; D gene unclear. TRBJ2-7 matches the DNA end more closely, so the J call is doubtful. This CDR3 spans 11 amino acids. Germline V lookup: CDR1 GTSNPN, CDR2 SVGIG (reference sequence). As DNA, the CDR3 is TGTGCCTGGAGGTTCAACTACGAGCAGTACTTC. Translation: CAWRFNYEQYF.

This clone was observed a single time. The chain combines TRBV5-1 with TRBJ2-3, with 7 positions matching TRBD2. This CDR3 has 17 amino acids. CDR1 is SGHRS and CDR2 is YFSETQ in the germline V gene. V dropped 2 bases and J dropped 2; count of bases not matched to a gene: 11. DNA for the CDR3: TGCGCCAGCAGCTTAGATTCCAGCGGGGTAATCACAGATACGCAGTATTTT. Its protein product is CASSLDSSGVITDTQYF. Complete variable domain (other parts from reference TRBV5-1 and TRBJ2-3): KAGVTQTPRYLIKTRGQQVTLSCSPISGHRSVSWYQQTPGQGLQFLFEYFSETQRNKGNFPGRFSGRQFSNSRSEMNVSTLELGDSALYLCASSLDSSGVITDTQYFGPGTRLTVL.

A few counts support this clone. The chain couples TRBV13 to TRBJ2-2, with D possibly called TRBD1 or TRBD2 (6 bases each). V was shortened by 4 bases and J by 7 bases, with 25 bases between the two germline ends. Germline CDR1 is PRHDT and CDR2 is FYEKMQ (reference sequence). CDR3 length equals 18 residues. The CDR3 DNA reads as TGTGCCAGCAGCTCAGAGGGGGGAGTACCTAGATTCAGCGGGGAGCTGTTTTTT. It is translated as CASSSEGGVPRFSGELFF. Using reference TRBV13 and TRBJ2-2 for the parts outside the CDR3, the full variable domain is AAGVIQSPRHLIKEKRETATLKCYPIPRHDTVYWYQQGPGQDPQFLISFYEKMQSDKGSIPDRFSAQQFSDYHSELNMSSLELGDSALYFCASSSEGGVPRFSGELFFGEGSRLTVL.

V and J are TRBV9 and TRBJ1-5; D is perhaps TRBD1 (5 bases). The V gene lost 1 base and the J gene lost 5 bases, with 13 bases spanning the gap. CDR1 and CDR2 from the germline V gene are SGDLS and YYNGEE. The CDR3 is 15 residues long. The CDR3 protein is CASSVQEGRDQPQHF. Here the CDR3 DNA reads TGTGCCAGCAGCGTACAGGAGGGGCGGGATCAGCCCCAGCATTTT.

This clone occurred once. The rearrangement joins TRBV28 to TRBJ2-5; D is uncertain. Germline V gene sequence: CDR1 MDHEN, CDR2 SYDVKM. V lost 8 bases and J lost 7, with 11 bases in between. The CDR3 is 11 amino acids. CDR3 nucleotide sequence: TGTGCCAGCTCGCCACATGGGACCCAGTACTTC. Amino acids: CASSPHGTQYF. The full variable domain, in which reference TRBV28 and TRBJ2-5 provide the parts outside the CDR3, is DVKVTQSSRYLVKRTGEKVFLECVQDMDHENMFWYRQDPGLGLRLIYFSYDVKMKEKGDIPEGYSVSREKKERFSLILESASTNQTSMYLCASSPHGTQYFGPGTRLLVL.

The chain combines TRBV7-8 with TRBJ1-5; D ambiguous. The CDR3 sequence is 13 residues long. The V end was cut by 1 base, the J end by 7 bases, with 8 bases between. Germline CDR1 reads SGHVS; CDR2 reads FQNEAQ. CDR3 sequence reads: CASSLEGWQPQHF. As DNA, the CDR3 is TGTGCCAGCAGCTTAGAGGGCTGGCAGCCCCAGCATTTT.

This rearrangement joins TRBV6-6 to TRBJ1-3, with TRBD1 matching over 7 bases. Looked up from germline, CDR1 is MNHNY and CDR2 is SVGAGI (reference sequence). The V gene end was trimmed by 5 bases and the J gene end by 0 bases; junction bases not matched to a gene: 7. The CDR3 contains 16 residues. In nucleotides, the CDR3 is TGTGCCAGCAGTCCGGTACAGGGGACCTCTGGAAACACCATATATTTT. Its protein is CASSPVQGTSGNTIYF.

This clone was seen more than once but under ten times. The chain links TRBV9 to TRBJ2-3, with 13 bases identical to TRBD2. The trim removed 3 bases at V and 5 bases at J, leaving 6 bases unmatched. The CDR3 is 16 amino acids. Germline CDR1 SGDLS, CDR2 YYNGEE. The CDR3 here is CASSAGLAGLGDTQYF. Here the CDR3 DNA reads TGTGCCAGCAGCGCGGGACTAGCGGGATTGGGAGATACGCAGTATTTT.

The chain employs TRBV5-1 and TRBJ2-7; 7 positions agree with TRBD2. V shed 1 base and J 2 bases; nucleotides not matched to a gene: 9. This CDR3 has 16 residues. Germline V gene lookup returns CDR1 SGHRS and CDR2 YFSETQ. The CDR3 bases are TGCGCCAGCAGCTTGCAAGGGCGGGACTATCCCTACGAGCAGTACTTC. Its protein product is CASSLQGRDYPYEQYF. Full variable domain (remainder filled in from reference TRBV5-1 and TRBJ2-7): KAGVTQTPRYLIKTRGQQVTLSCSPISGHRSVSWYQQTPGQGLQFLFEYFSETQRNKGNFPGRFSGRQFSNSRSEMNVSTLELGDSALYLCASSLQGRDYPYEQYFGPGTRLTVT.

V and J are TRBV19 and TRBJ2-5; weak D call: TRBD2 (5 bases). Trimming stripped 3 bases from V and 7 bases from J, with 9 bases between. This CDR3 is 12 amino acids long. In germline, CDR1 is LNHDA, CDR2 SQIVND (reference sequence). The chain's CDR3 is CASSILSGTQYF. DNA of the CDR3: TGTGCCAGTAGTATCTTAAGCGGGACCCAGTACTTC.

This chain joins TRBV25-1 and TRBJ2-2; D is undetermined. This CDR3 has 12 amino acids. V was trimmed by 0 bases and J by 8 bases, leaving 4 bases between them. CDR1 and CDR2 from the germline V gene are MGHDK and SYGVNS. CDR3 in amino acids: CASSEYGGELFF. Written as DNA, the CDR3 is TGTGCCAGCAGTGAATATGGGGGGGAGCTGTTTTTT.

The chain links TRBV12-2 to TRBJ2-7; the listed D gene, TRBD2, was not tested against the DNA. TRBV12-2 is listed as a pseudogene. This CDR3 region has 21 residues. DNA of the CDR3: TGTGCAAGTCGCTTCATAACCCGGAGCTTTAGCGGGAGGGCCAAGAATGGAGAGCAGTACTTC. Protein: CASRFITRSFSGRAKNGEQYF.

This chain joins TRBV7-9 and TRBJ1-2, with unresolved D. With 4 bases removed from V and 8 bases from J, the gap between germline ends came to 11 bases. The CDR3 is made up of 12 amino acids. CDR1 is SEHNR, CDR2 FQNEAQ, per germline (reference sequence). CDR3 sequence: CASSSLRWGYTF. CDR3 in DNA: TGTGCCAGCAGCTCCCTACGGTGGGGCTACACCTTC.

This rearrangement joins TRBV6-6 to TRBJ2-2; 8 nucleotides agree with TRBD2. The CDR3 has 16 residues. Trimming at V came to 7 bases and at J to 6 bases, leaving 13 bases not matched to a gene. Germline V gene sequence: CDR1 MNHNY, CDR2 SVGAGI (reference sequence). CDR3 sequence reads: CASTPGLAGRAGELFF. CDR3 coding DNA: TGTGCCAGCACCCCCGGGCTAGCGGGTAGGGCCGGGGAGCTGTTTTTT.

The CDR3 coding sequence is TGTGCCAGCAGCCGGAGGTCCCCGGGGTATGGCTACACCTTC. Protein: CASSRRSPGYGYTF. The rearrangement joins TRBV5-6 to TRBJ1-2; D unresolved. V was cut by 4 bases and J by 5 bases, with 15 bases left in between. CDR1 and CDR2 (germline): SGHDT, YYEEEE. There are 14 residues in the CDR3. Complete variable domain (other parts from reference TRBV5-6 and TRBJ1-2): DAGVTQSPTHLIKTRGQQVTLRCSPKSGHDTVSWYQQALGQGPQFIFQYYEEEERQRGNFPDRFSGHQFPNYSSELNVNALLLGDSALYLCASSRRSPGYGYTFGSGTRLTVV.

V usage is TRBV19 and J usage is TRBJ1-5; 7 nucleotides agree with TRBD1. Germline V gene data show CDR1 as LNHDA and CDR2 as SQIVND (reference sequence). The CDR3 runs 16 residues. V lost 6 bases to trimming and J lost 8 bases; unmatched junction nucleotides: 16. Here the CDR3 DNA reads TGTGCCAGTAGGACAGACAGGGCCAGGGATTTGGAGCCCCAGCATTTT. It encodes CASRTDRARDLEPQHF. The whole variable domain, filled in from reference TRBV19 and TRBJ1-5, reads DGGITQSPKYLFRKEGQNVTLSCEQNLNHDAMYWYRQDPGQGLRLIYYSQIVNDFQKGDIAEGYSVSREKKESFPLTVTSAQKNPTAFYLCASRTDRARDLEPQHFGDGTRLSIL.

This chain joins TRBV12-5 and TRBJ2-1; a possible D gene is TRBD1 (6 bases). Trimming removed 3 bases from V and 6 bases from J, with 15 bases in between. Germline V gene data show CDR1 as LGHNT and CDR2 as FRNRAP. This CDR3 is 15 amino acids long. The CDR3 DNA is TGTGCTAGTGGTTTTGGACAGCTTGGTCTCAATGAGCAGTTCTTC. This codes for CASGFGQLGLNEQFF.